The rows below give T cell receptor beta chains drawn from one sample of a study of CD8 T cells in ankylosing spondylitis. TCRdb passed the 5' RACE reads through MiXCR, listing each CDR3 protein once. Counted here are 230,000 or so distinct CDR3 sequences, under 30% occurring once; the ten biggest clones make up more than 0.6%. Sequenced material: blood, either unsorted or a sorted T cell fraction (not recorded which). These receptor sequences come from a male donor with ankylosing spondylitis or in good health (not recorded which). Both conserved end residues are part of each CDR3. The D gene is left open where the match is weak. Where a row states a size, it is once, few, many or the class of an expanded clone; other rows omit it.

clone_size j_call v_call d_call cdr3_aa cdr3_nt
. TRBJ2-1 TRBV10-2 TRBD2 CASTGTSPTDNEQFF TGCGCCAGCACTGGGACTAGCCCTACCGACAATGAGCAGTTCTTC
few TRBJ2-7 TRBV7-9 TRBD1 CASSPWGGTGAYEQYF TGTGCCAGCAGCCCCTGGGGCGGGACAGGGGCCTACGAGCAGTACTTC
. TRBJ2-2 TRBV2 . CASSLREKTGELFF TGTGCCAGCAGCTTAAGGGAAAAAACCGGGGAGCTGTTTTTT
few TRBJ2-2 TRBV29-1 TRBD1 CSVLGQPNTGELFF TGCAGCGTTTTGGGACAGCCGAACACCGGGGAGCTGTTTTTT
. TRBJ2-7 TRBV18 . CASSPIGGSYEQYF TGTGCCAGCTCACCGATCGGCGGCTCCTACGAGCAGTACTTC
many TRBJ1-6 TRBV15 . CATSRELTTYNSPLHF TGTGCCACCAGCAGAGAACTTACCACTTATAATTCACCCCTCCACTTT
. TRBJ2-3 TRBV6-1 . CASSEQGPDTQYF TGTGCCAGCAGTGAACAGGGACCAGATACGCAGTATTTT
many TRBJ2-7 TRBV6-5 . CASSSAPGLYEQYF TGTGCCAGCAGTTCAGCCCCGGGTCTTTACGAGCAGTACTTC
. TRBJ1-5 TRBV7-6 . CASSLGGQGGQPQHF TGTGCCAGCAGCTTAGGGGGGCAGGGCGGTCAGCCCCAGCATTTT
. TRBJ2-7 TRBV20-1 TRBD1 CSARSGTGFFEQYF TGCAGTGCGAGATCCGGGACAGGGTTCTTCGAGCAGTACTTC
. TRBJ1-1 TRBV5-6 . CASSPDRSPFEAFF TGTGCCAGCAGTCCAGACAGGAGCCCTTTTGAAGCTTTCTTT
. TRBJ2-5 TRBV24-1 TRBD2 CATSDFWASGAPGETQYF TGTGCCACCAGTGATTTTTGGGCTAGCGGGGCTCCGGGTGAGACCCAGTACTTC
. TRBJ2-3 TRBV5-1 . CASSIRQGRGDTQYF TGCGCCAGCAGCATCCGACAGGGGAGGGGAGATACGCAGTATTTT
. TRBJ2-3 TRBV18 TRBD1 CASSPVGQGTDTQYF TGTGCCAGCTCACCAGTGGGACAGGGAACAGATACGCAGTATTTT
few TRBJ2-5 TRBV20-1 TRBD2 CSARVVGLAQETQYF TGCAGTGCTAGGGTGGTCGGACTAGCCCAAGAGACCCAGTACTTC
. TRBJ2-3 TRBV12-3/TRBV12-4 . CASSLREADTQYF TGTGCCAGCAGTTTGAGGGAGGCAGATACGCAGTATTTT
. TRBJ2-7 TRBV20-1 TRBD2 CSAEASGGSEQYF TGCAGTGCTGAAGCTAGCGGGGGAAGCGAGCAGTACTTC
many TRBJ1-1 TRBV11-3 . CASSLRPMAEAFF TGTGCCAGCAGCTTAAGACCGATGGCTGAAGCTTTCTTT
few TRBJ2-2 TRBV10-1 . CASSEVVGGELFF TGCGCCAGCAGTGAGGTAGTTGGCGGGGAGCTGTTTTTT
many TRBJ2-2 TRBV6-1 . CASRPMAGNTGELFF TGTGCCAGCAGACCAATGGCAGGGAACACCGGGGAGCTGTTTTTT
many TRBJ2-7 TRBV18 . CASSLGPGRNQGEQYF TGTGCCAGCTCACTTGGACCTGGCCGGAATCAGGGCGAGCAGTACTTC
. TRBJ2-5 TRBV7-9 TRBD1 CASSRHRDRGRETQYF TGTGCCAGCAGTCGCCACCGGGACAGGGGGCGAGAGACCCAGTACTTC
. TRBJ2-5 TRBV12-3/TRBV12-4 . CASGQGPGETQYF TGTGCCAGCGGCCAGGGTCCTGGGGAGACCCAGTACTTC
many TRBJ1-5 TRBV4-1 . CASSQDRADENQPQHF TGCGCCAGCAGCCAAGACAGGGCTGATGAAAATCAGCCCCAGCATTTT
. TRBJ1-1 TRBV6-1 . CATNKEGINTEAFF TGTGCCACCAATAAAGAGGGGATTAACACTGAAGCTTTCTTT
. TRBJ1-4 TRBV5-1 . CASSLDRKLFF TGCGCCAGCAGCTTGGATCGAAAACTGTTTTTT
many TRBJ2-3 TRBV12-3/TRBV12-4 . CASSFQPDTQYF TGTGCCAGCAGTTTCCAACCGGATACGCAGTATTTT
. TRBJ2-1 TRBV6-1 TRBD2 CASSPLAGGQGEQFF TGTGCCAGCAGCCCACTAGCGGGGGGTCAGGGTGAGCAGTTCTTC
. TRBJ1-1 TRBV6-6 . CASSTQDRNTEAFF TGTGCCAGCAGTACCCAAGACAGGAACACTGAAGCTTTCTTT
many TRBJ2-7 TRBV29-1 TRBD1 CSVWTGEQYF TGCAGCGTTTGGACAGGCGAGCAGTACTTC
many TRBJ2-7 TRBV6-1 . CASSEGQGTLREQYF TGTGCCAGCAGTGAAGGGCAGGGAACGCTGCGCGAGCAGTACTTC
. TRBJ2-3 TRBV30 . CAGDYRGDTQYF TGTGCCGGAGACTACAGAGGAGATACGCAGTATTTT
many TRBJ2-5 TRBV4-1 TRBD1 CASAGLWGQTQETQYF TGCGCCAGCGCTGGATTGTGGGGACAGACCCAAGAGACCCAGTACTTC
. TRBJ2-5 TRBV18 TRBD1 CASSPNTGGETQYF TGTGCCAGCTCACCTAATACAGGGGGAGAGACCCAGTACTTC
. TRBJ2-3 TRBV27 TRBD2 CASSSAREVGTDTQYF TGTGCCAGCAGTTCAGCCCGGGAGGTGGGCACAGATACGCAGTATTTT